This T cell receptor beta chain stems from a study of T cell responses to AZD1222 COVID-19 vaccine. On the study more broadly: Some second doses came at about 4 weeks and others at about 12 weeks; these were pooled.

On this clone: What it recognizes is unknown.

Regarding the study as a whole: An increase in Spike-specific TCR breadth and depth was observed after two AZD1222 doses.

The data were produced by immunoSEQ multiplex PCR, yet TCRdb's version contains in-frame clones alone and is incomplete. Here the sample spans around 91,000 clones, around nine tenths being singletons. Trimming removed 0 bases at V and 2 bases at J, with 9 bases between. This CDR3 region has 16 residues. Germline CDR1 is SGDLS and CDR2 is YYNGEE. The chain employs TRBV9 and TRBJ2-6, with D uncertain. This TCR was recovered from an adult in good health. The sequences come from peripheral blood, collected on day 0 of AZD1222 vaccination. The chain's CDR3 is CASSVGAQPGANVLTF. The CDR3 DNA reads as TGTGCCAGCAGCGTAGGGGCGCAGCCTGGGGCCAACGTCCTGACTTTC.